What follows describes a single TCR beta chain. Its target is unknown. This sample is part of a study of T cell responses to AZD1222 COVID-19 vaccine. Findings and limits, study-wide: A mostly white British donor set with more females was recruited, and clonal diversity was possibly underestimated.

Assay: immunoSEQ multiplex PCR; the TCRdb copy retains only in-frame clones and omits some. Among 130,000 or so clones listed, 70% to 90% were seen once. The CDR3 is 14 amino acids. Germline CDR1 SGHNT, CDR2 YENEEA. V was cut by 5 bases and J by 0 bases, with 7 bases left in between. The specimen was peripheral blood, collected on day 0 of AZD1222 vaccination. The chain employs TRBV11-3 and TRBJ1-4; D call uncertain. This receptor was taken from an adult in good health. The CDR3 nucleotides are TGTGCCAGCAGCCACTTTGCAACTAATGAAAAACTGTTTTTT. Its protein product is CASSHFATNEKLFF. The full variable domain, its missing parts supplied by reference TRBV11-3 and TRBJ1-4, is EAGVVQSPRYKIIEKKQPVAFWCNPISGHNTLYWYLQNLGQGPELLIRYENEEAVDDSQLPKDRFSAERLKGVDSTLKIQPAELGDSAVYLCASSHFATNEKLFFGSGTQLSVL.